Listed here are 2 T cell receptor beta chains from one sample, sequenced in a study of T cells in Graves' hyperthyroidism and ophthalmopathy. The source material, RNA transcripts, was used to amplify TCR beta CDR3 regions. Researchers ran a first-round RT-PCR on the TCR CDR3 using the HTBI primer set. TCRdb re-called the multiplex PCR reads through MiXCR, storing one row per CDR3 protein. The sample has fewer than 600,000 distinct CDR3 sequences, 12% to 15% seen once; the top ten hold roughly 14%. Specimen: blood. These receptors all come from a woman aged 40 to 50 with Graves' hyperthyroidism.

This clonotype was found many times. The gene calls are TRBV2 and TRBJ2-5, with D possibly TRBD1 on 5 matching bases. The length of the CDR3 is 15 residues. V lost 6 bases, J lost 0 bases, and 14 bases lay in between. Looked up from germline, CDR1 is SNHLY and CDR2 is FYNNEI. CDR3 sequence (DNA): TGTGCCAGCAGCACCCACAGGAGATACCAAGAGACCCAGTACTTC. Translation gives CASSTHRRYQETQYF.

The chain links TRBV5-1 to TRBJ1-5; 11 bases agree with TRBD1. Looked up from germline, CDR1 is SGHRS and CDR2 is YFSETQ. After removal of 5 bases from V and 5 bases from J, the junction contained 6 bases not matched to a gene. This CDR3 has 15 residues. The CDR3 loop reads CASSWTGGADQPQHF. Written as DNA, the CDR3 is TGCGCCAGCAGTTGGACAGGGGGCGCGGATCAGCCCCAGCATTTT.